The subject of this entry is one T cell receptor beta chain. The antigen remains unidentified. This sample is drawn from a study of T cell responses to AZD1222 COVID-19 vaccine. Study-level results: Spike-specific TCR breadth and depth rose after two AZD1222 doses.

Produced via immunoSEQ multiplex PCR; TCRdb's table is partial and in-frame only. The sample carries roughly 120,000 clones, approximately 89% recorded once. This CDR3 is 17 amino acids long. Trimming cost V 0 bases and J 4 bases; bases outside gene matches: 11. The germline CDR1 and CDR2 sequences are LGHNA and YNFKEQ. This TCR was recovered from an adult who received the AZD1222 COVID-19 vaccine. V usage is TRBV4-2 and J usage is TRBJ2-5; TRBD1 agrees at 7 bases. The sequences come from peripheral blood, collected 28 days after the second AZD1222 dose. The DNA of the CDR3 is TGTGCCAGCAGCCAAGAATACCGCGAGACAGGGAGAGAGACCCAGTACTTC. It specifies CASSQEYRETGRETQYF.